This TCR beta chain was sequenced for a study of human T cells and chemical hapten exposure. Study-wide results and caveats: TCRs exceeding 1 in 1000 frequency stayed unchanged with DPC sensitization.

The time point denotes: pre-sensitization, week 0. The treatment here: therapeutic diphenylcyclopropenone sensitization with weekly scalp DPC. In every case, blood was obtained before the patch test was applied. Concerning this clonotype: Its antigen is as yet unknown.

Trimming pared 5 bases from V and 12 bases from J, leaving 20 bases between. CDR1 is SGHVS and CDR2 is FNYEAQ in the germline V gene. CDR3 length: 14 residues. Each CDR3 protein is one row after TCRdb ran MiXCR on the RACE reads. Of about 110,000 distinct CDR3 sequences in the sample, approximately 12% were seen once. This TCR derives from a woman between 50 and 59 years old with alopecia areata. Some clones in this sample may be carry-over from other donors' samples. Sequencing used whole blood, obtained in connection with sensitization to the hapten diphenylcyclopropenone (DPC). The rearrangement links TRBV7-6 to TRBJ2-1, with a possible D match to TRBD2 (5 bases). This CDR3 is CASSPQVAGGGQFF. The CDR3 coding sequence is TGTGCCAGCAGCCCCCAAGTCGCCGGAGGCGGGCAGTTCTTC.